One sample yielded the 14 T cell receptor beta chains listed below, sequenced in a study of OX40 agonist ivuxolimab in advanced cancers. Assay: immunoSEQ multiplex PCR; the TCRdb copy retains only in-frame clones and omits some. This table holds about 100,000 clones, 90% found once. The sample consisted of CD4+ or CD8+ T cells sorted from blood, taken in a trial of the OX40 agonist ivuxolimab. The receptors were gathered from an adult with an advanced solid tumor such as melanoma, head and neck, liver or kidney cancer.

This chain joins TRBV13 and TRBJ2-7, with unresolved D. The CDR3 extends over 13 amino acids. Looked up from germline, CDR1 is PRHDT and CDR2 is FYEKMQ (reference sequence). The V end was cut by 4 bases, the J end by 3 bases, with 10 bases between. The CDR3 loop reads CASSSPTVYEQYF. The DNA for the CDR3 is TGTGCCAGCAGCTCCCCCACCGTCTACGAGCAGTACTTC.

This rearrangement joins TRBV29-1 to TRBJ1-2; 8 nucleotides line up with TRBD1. The germline gives CDR1 SQVTM, CDR2 ANQGSEA. After removal of 4 bases from V and 5 bases from J, the junction contained 15 bases not matched to a gene. The CDR3 totals 16 residues. This CDR3 is CSVGKGQAVGGYGYTF. The CDR3 coding sequence is TGCAGCGTTGGAAAGGGACAGGCCGTAGGCGGGTATGGCTACACCTTC. Using reference TRBV29-1 and TRBJ1-2 for the parts outside the CDR3, the full variable domain is SAVISQKPSRDICQRGTSLTIQCQVDSQVTMMFWYRQQPGQSLTLIATANQGSEATYESGFVIDKFPISRPNLTFSTLTVSNMSPEDSSIYLCSVGKGQAVGGYGYTFGSGTRLTVV.

This chain uses TRBV14 with TRBJ1-1; D is uncertain. Trimming stripped 3 bases from V and 0 bases from J, with 11 bases between. This CDR3 is built from 15 residues. Germline lookup yields CDR1 SGHDN and CDR2 FVKESK. The CDR3 DNA follows: TGTGCCAGCAGCCAGAGGACGGGAATGAACACTGAAGCTTTCTTT. It encodes CASSQRTGMNTEAFF. The entire variable domain, with the rest obtained from reference TRBV14 and TRBJ1-1, is as follows: EAGVTQFPSHSVIEKGQTVTLRCDPISGHDNLYWYRRVMGKEIKFLLHFVKESKQDESGMPNNRFLAERTGGTYSTLKVQPAELEDSGVYFCASSQRTGMNTEAFFGQGTRLTVV.

The sample holds a few counts of this clone. The V gene is TRBV7-9, the J gene TRBJ1-4; D not certain. This CDR3 has 16 amino acids. Germline V gene data show CDR1 as SEHNR and CDR2 as FQNEAQ (reference sequence). Between the trimmed V and J ends, which lost 1 base and 4 bases, there was a span of 13 bases. This CDR3 reads CASSLVGADLNEKLFF. The CDR3 DNA sequence: TGTGCCAGCAGCTTAGTCGGAGCAGACCTTAATGAAAAACTGTTTTTT. Based on the CDR3 plus reference TRBV7-9 and TRBJ1-4, the full variable domain is DTGVSQNPRHKITKRGQNVTFRCDPISEHNRLYWYRQTLGQGPEFLTYFQNEAQLEKSRLLSDRFSAERPKGSFSTLEIQRTEQGDSAMYLCASSLVGADLNEKLFFGSGTQLSVL.

The V gene is TRBV10-3, the J gene TRBJ1-2, with 7 bases matching TRBD1. V trimming: 6 bases; J trimming: 3 bases; junction bases outside the gene matches: 7. CDR3 length equals 14 residues. The germline V gene encodes CDR1 ENHRY and CDR2 SYGVKD. The CDR3 sequence is CAIRVTGEDYGYTF. In DNA form, the CDR3 reads TGTGCCATCAGAGTCACAGGGGAGGACTATGGCTACACCTTC.

The chain recombines TRBV19 with TRBJ2-2, with D possibly TRBD2 on 7 matching bases. Germline V gives CDR1 LNHDA, CDR2 SQIVND (reference sequence). Trimming removed 5 bases from V and 11 bases from J, with 18 bases in between. This CDR3 comprises 14 residues. Here the CDR3 DNA reads TGTGCCAGTAGTTTGCGGGGGCCCTACCTCGAGCTGTTTTTT. This codes for CASSLRGPYLELFF.

The chain employs TRBV6-6 and TRBJ2-7, with D hard to call. The CDR3 extends over 15 amino acids. In germline, CDR1 is MNHNY, CDR2 SVGAGI (reference sequence). Trimming pared 7 bases from V and 2 bases from J, leaving 18 bases between. CDR3 DNA sequence: TGTGCCAGCACCCACTCCCCGGGCGCCGCCTACGAGCAGTACTTC. Its protein product is CASTHSPGAAYEQYF.

V is TRBV9 and J is TRBJ2-7; perhaps TRBD2 as D (6 bases). The CDR3 has 14 residues. Germline V gene data show CDR1 as SGDLS and CDR2 as YYNGEE. V lost 4 bases and J lost 5, with 16 bases in between. This chain's CDR3 is CASSPLGTEHEQYF. For the CDR3, the DNA is TGTGCCAGCAGCCCGCTAGGGACTGAACACGAGCAGTACTTC.

This CDR3 is CASSRASYNEQFF. CDR3 DNA sequence: TGTGCCAGTAGTAGGGCCTCCTACAATGAGCAGTTCTTC. J is TRBJ2-1 and V is TRBV19; D is uncertain. Trimming took off 4 bases at V and 0 bases at J, with 4 bases between the two ends. Germline V lookup: CDR1 LNHDA, CDR2 SQIVND (reference sequence). The CDR3 is 13 amino acids.

V and J are TRBV12-5 and TRBJ2-7; D tentatively reads TRBD1 or TRBD2 (5 bases each). The CDR3 covers 13 residues. Germline values: CDR1 LGHNT, CDR2 FRNRAP. The V and J ends lost 6 bases and 4 bases respectively, with 13 bases between them. The CDR3 bases are TGTGCTAGTGGACCAGGGAGTTCGTACGAGCAGTACTTC. This gives the protein CASGPGSSYEQYF. Complete variable domain (other parts from reference TRBV12-5 and TRBJ2-7): DARVTQTPRHKVTEMGQEVTMRCQPILGHNTVFWYRQTMMQGLELLAYFRNRAPLDDSGMPKDRFSAEMPDATLATLKIQPSEPRDSAVYFCASGPGSSYEQYFGPGTRLTVT.

The genes are TRBV7-9 and TRBJ2-6, with unresolved D. CDR1 and CDR2 (germline): SEHNR, FQNEAQ (reference sequence). CDR3 size: 15 residues. V was pared by 1 base and J by 2 bases, with 6 bases between. The CDR3 sequence is CASSLEGAGANVLTF. In DNA form, the CDR3 reads TGTGCCAGCAGCTTAGAGGGTGCTGGGGCCAACGTCCTGACTTTC.

The chain is built from TRBV5-1 and TRBJ2-7; 7 bases are shared with TRBD2. Germline trimming cut 4 bases from V and 0 bases from J; bases unmatched to any gene: 7. This CDR3 is built from 15 residues. The germline V gene has CDR1 SGHRS and CDR2 YFSETQ. This chain's CDR3 is CASSPLASNSYEQYF. The CDR3, as DNA: TGCGCCAGCAGCCCACTAGCGTCTAACTCCTACGAGCAGTACTTC. Filled out from reference TRBV5-1 and TRBJ2-7, the complete variable domain reads KAGVTQTPRYLIKTRGQQVTLSCSPISGHRSVSWYQQTPGQGLQFLFEYFSETQRNKGNFPGRFSGRQFSNSRSEMNVSTLELGDSALYLCASSPLASNSYEQYFGPGTRLTVT.

The genes are TRBV7-6 and TRBJ2-1; D tentatively reads TRBD1 or TRBD2 (5 bases each). The CDR3 has 14 amino acids. V was shortened by 5 bases and J by 5 bases, with 13 bases between the two germline ends. The V gene's germline CDR1 is SGHVS and CDR2 FNYEAQ. The CDR3 DNA sequence: TGTGCCAGCAGCGGGACCAGGGTGGACAATGAGCAGTTCTTC. This encodes CASSGTRVDNEQFF.

This chain connects TRBV9 to TRBJ2-1; perhaps D is TRBD1 or TRBD2 (5 bases each). CDR3 length: 16 amino acids. The ends were cut back, 4 bases at V and 2 bases at J, with 16 bases in the middle. The V gene's germline CDR1 is SGDLS and CDR2 YYNGEE. The CDR3 region has the DNA TGTGCCAGCAGCACCACCGGGACCCGGGCCTACAATGAGCAGTTCTTC. Its protein is CASSTTGTRAYNEQFF.